Described below is a single TCR beta chain sequence and its context. This entry comes from a study of OX40 agonist ivuxolimab in advanced cancers. Measured with immunoSEQ multiplex PCR; TCRdb has only the in-frame clones, and not every one. The data contain approximately 97,000 clones, roughly nine tenths of them singletons. The germline gives CDR1 LGHNA, CDR2 YSLEER. Trimming took 1 base from V and 3 from J; bases not matched to a gene: 7. The CDR3 runs 16 residues. V usage is TRBV4-3 and J usage is TRBJ2-7; 9 nucleotides line up with TRBD1. The specimen comprised CD4+ or CD8+ T cells sorted from blood, sampled in a trial of the OX40 agonist ivuxolimab. The receptor comes from an adult with an advanced solid tumor such as melanoma, head and neck, liver or kidney cancer. The CDR3 region has the DNA TGCGCCAGCAGCCAAGCACACGGGACAGGGTTCTACGAGCAGTACTTC. Translation: CASSQAHGTGFYEQYF.